These 25 T cell receptor beta chains originate from one sample sequenced in a study of CD8+CD57+ T cells in acquired aplastic anemia. TCR beta VDJ and CDR3 profiling used genomic DNA as template. TCRdb re-analysed the reads in MiXCR, keeping a single row per CDR3 protein. The sample lists around 200,000 distinct CDR3 sequences; around 50% were seen once. Those patients picked for sequencing had displayed CD8+CD57+ cell expansion on flow cytometry. The sequenced sample consisted of sorted CD4+, CD8+, or CD8+CD57+ T cells (not recorded which) from PBMCs. The receptors were sampled from a human donor with aplastic anemia.

This clonotype appeared many times. V gene TRBV6-1 combines with J gene TRBJ2-7, with 12 bases that match TRBD2. CDR3 length: 14 amino acids. The V gene's germline CDR1 is MNHNS and CDR2 SASEGT. The V and J ends lost 4 bases and 7 bases, in that order; junction bases with no gene match: 5. The CDR3 loop reads CASSGLAGVREQYF. In DNA, the CDR3 is TGTGCCAGCAGTGGACTAGCGGGGGTTCGGGAGCAGTACTTC.

The CDR3 nucleotides are TGTGCCAGCAGTTCCGGCGACAGGGCTGGCTACACCTTC. Translating it yields CASSSGDRAGYTF. The genes are TRBV7-2 and TRBJ1-2, with TRBD1 matching 7 bases. V shed 6 bases, J shed 7 bases, and the junction held 8 bases outside the gene matches. The CDR3 is made up of 13 amino acids. CDR1 SGHTA and CDR2 FQGNSA come from the germline V gene.

This clonotype turned up a few times. V and J are TRBV10-2 and TRBJ2-2; no definite D call. Germline V gene sequence: CDR1 WSHSY, CDR2 SAAADI. V lost 8 bases and J 1 base, leaving 11 bases between the germline ends. This CDR3 contains 14 residues. The CDR3 coding sequence is TGCGCCAGCCAGATGACGGTGAACACCGGGGAGCTGTTTTTT. Encoded protein: CASQMTVNTGELFF.

This clonotype was detected only a few times. The CDR3 nucleotides are TGTGCCAGCAACGCCAGGGACCGCCTCGGTGACACCATATATTTT. Translating it yields CASNARDRLGDTIYF. The chain links TRBV12-3 or TRBV12-4 to TRBJ1-3, with D possibly TRBD1 on 5 matching bases. V was clipped by 7 bases and J by 8 bases, with 21 bases between them. The CDR3 length is 15 residues.

This clonotype was seen just once. Relative to the germline gene, one junction end is altered; a read error may explain this. The chain recombines TRBV19 with TRBJ2-2, with TRBD2 as a possible D gene (8 bases). Germline assignment: CDR1 LNHDA and CDR2 SQIVND (reference sequence). CDR3 length: 13 amino acids. This CDR3 is CASSHRDSGGLFF. The CDR3 DNA reads TGTGCCAGTAGCCACCGGGACAGCGGGGGGCTGTTTTTT.

This chain links TRBV15 with TRBJ1-6; D is unresolved. This CDR3 is 17 amino acids long. V dropped 0 bases and J dropped 0 bases, with 9 bases sitting between them. Germline CDR1 reads LNHNV; CDR2 reads YYDKDF (reference sequence). The CDR3 nucleotides read TGTGCCACCAGCAGAGATTGGGGAAGCTCCTATAATTCACCCCTCCACTTT. Encoded protein: CATSRDWGSSYNSPLHF. Full variable domain (remainder filled in from reference TRBV15 and TRBJ1-6): DAMVIQNPRYQVTQFGKPVTLSCSQTLNHNVMYWYQQKSSQAPKLLFHYYDKDFNNEADTPDNFQSRRPNTSFCFLDIRSPGLGDTAMYLCATSRDWGSSYNSPLHFGNGTRLTVT.

V and J are TRBV19 and TRBJ1-1; tentative D call: TRBD1 (6 bases). The CDR3 consists of 15 residues. V was pared by 3 bases and J by 1 base, with 12 bases between. From germline, CDR1 is LNHDA and CDR2 SQIVND (reference sequence). DNA for the CDR3: TGTGCCAGTAGTATGGTAAGGACAGAGAACACTGAAGCTTTCTTT. It is translated as CASSMVRTENTEAFF.

V and J are TRBV19 and TRBJ2-2; a possible D gene is TRBD2 (5 bases). The germline V and J ends were trimmed by 3 bases and 8 bases, with 7 bases remaining between them. Germline V gene sequence: CDR1 LNHDA, CDR2 SQIVND (reference sequence). There are 12 residues in the CDR3. Written as DNA, the CDR3 is TGTGCCAGTAGTATCACTAGTGGGGAGCTGTTTTTT. Translation: CASSITSGELFF.

The chain is built from TRBV10-3 and TRBJ1-3; maybe TRBD1 (5 bases). The germline V gene has CDR1 ENHRY and CDR2 SYGVKD. V dropped 6 bases and J dropped 0 bases, with 12 bases sitting between them. The CDR3 consists of 15 residues. The CDR3 loop is CAIRGDGRSGNTIYF. DNA of the CDR3: TGTGCCATCAGGGGGGACGGGCGCTCTGGAAACACCATATATTTT.

The V gene is TRBV27, the J gene TRBJ2-1; the D is unclear. CDR3 length: 14 residues. Trimming cost V 4 bases and J 3 bases, with 10 bases left between them. Germline V lookup: CDR1 MNHEY, CDR2 SMNVEV (reference sequence). The CDR3 bases are TGTGCCAGCAGTTCCGTGGACCTCTACAATGAGCAGTTCTTC. It specifies CASSSVDLYNEQFF.

To note about this clonotype: Since a much larger clone is just one base distant, this may be a read error. CDR3 sequence: CASSLDSQAGTQYF. Here the CDR3 DNA reads TGTGCCAGCAGCTTAGATTCCCAGGCCGGGACCCAGTACTTC. The genes are TRBV11-2 and TRBJ2-5; D is unresolved. The CDR3 extends over 14 amino acids. Germline V gene sequence: CDR1 SGHAT, CDR2 FQNNGV. V was shortened by 0 bases and J by 7 bases, with 12 bases between the two germline ends.

The chain joins TRBV7-9 to TRBJ2-2; D unresolved. The germline CDR1 and CDR2 sequences are SEHNR and FQNEAQ (reference sequence). The CDR3 runs 15 residues. Trimming took off 7 bases at V and 7 bases at J, with 19 bases between the two ends. The CDR3 region has the DNA TGTGCCAGCAACCGAGCATTAGATTATAGCGGGGAGCTGTTTTTT. It specifies CASNRALDYSGELFF.

This clonotype was counted once. A single base separates this from a much larger clone, so it may be a read error. V is TRBV5-1 and J is TRBJ2-1, with 7 bases lining up with TRBD2. Germline CDR1 reads SGHRS; CDR2 reads YFSETQ. The CDR3 covers 16 residues. As DNA, the CDR3 is TGCGCCAGCAGCTTTGGCGCAGCGGGGATGGGCAATGAGCAGCTCTTC. As protein: CASSFGAAGMGNEQLF.

This clonotype was counted ten times or more. This chain connects TRBV19 to TRBJ2-2, with D perhaps assigned TRBD1 or TRBD2 (6 bases each). This CDR3 spans 15 amino acids. The germline CDR1 and CDR2 sequences are LNHDA and SQIVND (reference sequence). Trimming removed 1 base at V and 4 bases at J, with 10 bases between. CDR3 coding DNA: TGTGCCAGTAGTATAGGAGGGGGGTTCACCGGGGAGCTGTTTTTT. Its translation is CASSIGGGFTGELFF.

With respect to this clonotype: It may be a read error: a sequence one base away is much more abundant. A read error is likely, as this CDR3 ends without the conserved phenylalanine or tryptophan. The chain combines TRBV6-5 with TRBJ1-1, with 8 positions matching TRBD1. Unmatched junction bases numbered 6, after V lost 2 bases and J lost 4 bases. There are 15 residues in the CDR3. The germline V gene encodes CDR1 MNHEY and CDR2 SVGAGI. CDR3 nucleotide sequence: TGTGCCAGCAGTTACACAGACAGGGGTGTCACTGAAGCTTTCTCT. Protein sequence: CASSYTDRGVTEAFS.

The rearrangement uses TRBV5-8 and TRBJ2-3, with unresolved D. Between the trimmed V and J ends, which lost 2 bases and 5 bases, there was a span of 18 bases. The CDR3 is made up of 16 amino acids. Germline loops: CDR1 SGHTS, CDR2 YDEGEE. CDR3 protein: CASSFAVVVSEDTQYF. CDR3 sequence (DNA): TGTGCCAGCAGCTTTGCTGTAGTGGTTTCCGAAGATACGCAGTATTTT. Full variable domain (outside the CDR3, taken from reference TRBV5-8 and TRBJ2-3): EAGVTQSPTHLIKTRGQQATLRCSPISGHTSVYWYQQALGLGLQFLLWYDEGEERNRGNFPPRFSGRQFPNYSSELNVNALELEDSALYLCASSFAVVVSEDTQYFGPGTRLTVL.

This chain links TRBV9 with TRBJ2-7; no definite D call. The CDR3 contains 11 residues. With 5 bases removed from V and 3 bases from J, the gap between germline ends came to 6 bases. Germline V lookup: CDR1 SGDLS, CDR2 YYNGEE. The CDR3 loop reads CASSYHYEQYF. The DNA for the CDR3 is TGTGCCAGCAGTTATCACTACGAGCAGTACTTC. The complete variable domain, with remaining parts taken from reference TRBV9 and TRBJ2-7, reads DSGVTQTPKHLITATGQRVTLRCSPRSGDLSVYWYQQSLDQGLQFLIQYYNGEERAKGNILERFSAQQFPDLHSELNLSSLELGDSALYFCASSYHYEQYFGPGTRLTVT.

This clonotype was observed many times. The gene calls are TRBV6-1 and TRBJ1-5, with 7 bases identical to TRBD1. Germline V CDR1 and CDR2: MNHNS, SASEGT. CDR3 length equals 15 residues. With V trimmed by 1 base and J by 6 bases, 6 bases remained unmatched. Here the CDR3 reads CASSEGPGGGQPQHF. The CDR3 coding sequence is TGTGCCAGCAGTGAAGGGCCAGGGGGAGGTCAGCCCCAGCATTTT.

V usage is TRBV4-1 and J usage is TRBJ2-1, with D unclear. This CDR3 has 12 residues. The germline CDR1 and CDR2 sequences are MGHRA and YSYEKL. V lost 3 bases and J 8 bases, leaving 8 bases between the germline ends. The CDR3 nucleotides are TGCGCCAGCAGCCATAGACGGGATGAGCAGTTCTTC. Protein sequence: CASSHRRDEQFF.

This chain uses TRBV10-2 with TRBJ2-1; D remains ambiguous. The germline V gene encodes CDR1 WSHSY and CDR2 SAAADI. The V end was cut by 2 bases, the J end by 2 bases, with 1 base between. There are 12 residues in the CDR3. In nucleotides, the CDR3 is TGCGCCAGCAGTGAGACCTACAATGAGCAGTTCTTC. This sequence encodes CASSETYNEQFF.

The J gene is TRBJ2-6, the V gene TRBV6-4; possible D gene TRBD2, 5 bases. Germline V CDR1 and CDR2: MRHNA, SNTAGT. V lost 0 bases to trimming and J lost 0 bases, with 9 bases between them. The CDR3 consists of 17 residues. Here the CDR3 reads CASSDSYAGSGANVLTF. For the CDR3, the DNA is TGTGCCAGCAGTGACTCTTACGCGGGCTCTGGGGCCAACGTCCTGACTTTC.

The chain joins TRBV2 to TRBJ2-3, with D tentatively TRBD2 (5 bases). The CDR3 contains 12 residues. CDR1 is SNHLY, CDR2 FYNNEI, per germline. Trimming stripped 3 bases from V and 6 bases from J, with 7 bases between. The CDR3 nucleotides are TGTGCCAGCAGTGAGAGGGCGGATACGCAGTATTTT. Translation: CASSERADTQYF. Filled out from reference TRBV2 and TRBJ2-3, the complete variable domain reads EPEVTQTPSHQVTQMGQEVILRCVPISNHLYFYWYRQILGQKVEFLVSFYNNEISEKSEIFDDQFSVERPDGSNFTLKIRSTKLEDSAMYFCASSERADTQYFGPGTRLTVL.

The V call is TRBV10-3, the J call TRBJ2-7; either TRBD1 or TRBD2 may fit D (5 bases each). The CDR3 extends over 15 amino acids. Trimming cost V 1 base and J 6 bases, with 16 bases left between them. Germline V gene data show CDR1 as ENHRY and CDR2 as SYGVKD. The CDR3 coding sequence is TGTGCCATCAGTGAGTACGGGACCGGCCTAGGCGAGCAGTACTTC. Its translation: CAISEYGTGLGEQYF.

The rearrangement joins TRBV7-8 to TRBJ1-1, with TRBD1 identical over 8 bases. CDR3 size: 12 residues. Per the germline V gene, CDR1 is SGHVS and CDR2 is FQNEAQ. Trimming at V came to 5 bases and at J to 11 bases, leaving 7 bases not matched to a gene. The CDR3 DNA follows: TGTGCCAGCAGCCTCGCGGGACAGGAGGCTTTCTTT. Translating gives CASSLAGQEAFF. Filled out from reference TRBV7-8 and TRBJ1-1, the complete variable domain reads GAGVSQSPRYKVAKRGQDVALRCDPISGHVSLFWYQQALGQGPEFLTYFQNEAQLDKSGLPSDRFFAERPEGSVSTLKIQRTQQEDSAVYLCASSLAGQEAFFGQGTRLTVV.

The genes are TRBV12-3 or TRBV12-4 and TRBJ2-7; TRBD1 might be the D (6 bases). The CDR3 has 13 amino acids. Trimming shortened V by 7 bases and J by 5 bases, and 15 bases separated the two germline ends. CDR3 DNA: TGTGCCAGCAAAACTGGACAGTTAAACGAGCAGTACTTC. Translated: CASKTGQLNEQYF.